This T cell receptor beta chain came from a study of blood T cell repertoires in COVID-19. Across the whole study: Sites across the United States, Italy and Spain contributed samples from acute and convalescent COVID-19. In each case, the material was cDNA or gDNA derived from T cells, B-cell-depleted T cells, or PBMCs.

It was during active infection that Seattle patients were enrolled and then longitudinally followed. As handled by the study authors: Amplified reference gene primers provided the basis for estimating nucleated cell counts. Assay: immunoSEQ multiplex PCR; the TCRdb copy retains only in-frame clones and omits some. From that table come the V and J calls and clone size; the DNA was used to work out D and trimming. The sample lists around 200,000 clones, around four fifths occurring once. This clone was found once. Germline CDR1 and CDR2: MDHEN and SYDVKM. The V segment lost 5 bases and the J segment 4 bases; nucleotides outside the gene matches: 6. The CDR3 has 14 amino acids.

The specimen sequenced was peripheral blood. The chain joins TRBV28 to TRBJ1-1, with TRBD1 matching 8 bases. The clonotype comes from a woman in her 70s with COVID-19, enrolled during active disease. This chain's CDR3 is CASSRQGRGTEAFF. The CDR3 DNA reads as TGTGCCAGCAGTCGACAGGGGCGCGGCACTGAAGCTTTCTTT.